Listed below are T cell receptor beta chains from one sample, sequenced in a study of blood T cell repertoires in COVID-19. Data came from immunoSEQ multiplex PCR; TCRdb stores just in-frame clones and leaves some out. The sample yields under 350,000 clones, around 82% seen once. Sequencing was done on a sample of peripheral blood. Receptors originate from a woman between 50 and 59 years old who had recovered from COVID-19. Both conserved end residues are part of each CDR3. Each record gives: V gene, D gene, J gene, clone size, CDR3 DNA, CDR3 protein. A D gene is named only where the DNA matches it firmly. For some rows the clone size is stated as once, few or many, or as a class when expanded; others skip it.

>TRBV9|.|TRBJ1-2|.
TGTGCCAGCAGCGTAGTGGCCGCTGACTATGGCTACACCTTC
CASSVVAADYGYTF
>TRBV4-3|.|TRBJ2-6|once
TGCGCCAGCAGCCCGGGACACCGCTCTGGGGCCAACGTCCTGACTTTC
CASSPGHRSGANVLTF
>TRBV24-1|TRBD2|TRBJ2-1|.
TGTGCCACCAGTGAGGGAGGACTAGCGGGAGACTCAAGCTCCTACAATGAGCAGTTCTTC
CATSEGGLAGDSSSYNEQFF
>TRBV28|TRBD1|TRBJ1-1|.
TGTGCCAGCAGCCCGACAGGGTATGAAGCTTTCTTT
CASSPTGYEAFF
>TRBV4-2|.|TRBJ2-2|.
TGTGCCAGCAGCCAAGAACTTGGCAGGGGAAAAATTACCGGGGAGCTGTTTTTT
CASSQELGRGKITGELFF
>TRBV9|.|TRBJ2-3|.
TGTGCCAGCAGCGTAGAACTCTTCGCGGGGGCGATCACAGATACGCAGTATTTT
CASSVELFAGAITDTQYF
>TRBV5-1|TRBD1|TRBJ1-4|.
TGCGCCAGCAGCTGGGGACAGGGGGGAGCTAATGAAAAACTGTTTTTT
CASSWGQGGANEKLFF
>TRBV6-6|TRBD1|TRBJ2-3|.
TGTGCCAGCAGTTACTCGACGACAGGGGCAGATACGCAGTATTTT
CASSYSTTGADTQYF
>TRBV28|TRBD1|TRBJ2-7|.
TGTGCCAGCAGTTTTCCAGACAGGGTCCACGAGCAGTACTTC
CASSFPDRVHEQYF
>TRBV2|.|TRBJ2-3|.
TGTGCCAGTAGGACAGCGGGCACAGATACGCAGTATTTT
CASRTAGTDTQYF
>TRBV6-2/TRBV6-3|TRBD2|TRBJ2-7|.
TGTGCCAGCAGCGAGATTAGCGGGAGAAAACGCTACGAGCAGTACTTC
CASSEISGRKRYEQYF
>TRBV3-1/TRBV3-2|.|TRBJ1-2|.
TGTGCCAGCAGCCAAGTAGCAGGGGCACTCTATGGCTACACCTTC
CASSQVAGALYGYTF
>TRBV19|TRBD2|TRBJ2-3|.
TGTGCCAGCCAAGACCGAGCGGGAGGGATGGATACGCAGTATTTT
CASQDRAGGMDTQYF
>TRBV11-3|.|TRBJ2-7|.
TGTGCCAGCAGCTTAGTGTCTTCTCCACTTCAGGGAGAGCAGTACTTC
CASSLVSSPLQGEQYF
>TRBV19|TRBD1|TRBJ1-2|once
TGTGCCAGTAGTCCAGACAGGGGATTCGGCTACACCTTC
CASSPDRGFGYTF
>TRBV9|.|TRBJ1-4|.
TGTGCCAGCAGCCCCGCCGCGGCAGAGAATGAAAAACTGTTTTTT
CASSPAAAENEKLFF
>TRBV7-8|TRBD1|TRBJ2-7|.
TGTGCCAGCGGGACAGGAGCCAAGAACGAGCAGTACTTC
CASGTGAKNEQYF
>TRBV5-6|TRBD1|TRBJ1-3|.
TGTGCCAGCAGCTTCTCCGGGACAGGGACTGGAAACACCATATATTTT
CASSFSGTGTGNTIYF
>TRBV7-2|.|TRBJ2-2|.
TGTGCCAGCAGTGCAGGCTCGAACACCGGGGAGCTGTTTTTT
CASSAGSNTGELFF
>TRBV18|.|TRBJ2-3|few
TGTGCCAGCTCACCAGGACTAACAGATACGCAGTATTTT
CASSPGLTDTQYF
>TRBV30|TRBD1|TRBJ1-1|.
TGTGCCTGGAGCGCTTACTACGGGACACGGACAGGGAGATCGGAAGCTTTCTTT
CAWSAYYGTRTGRSEAFF
>TRBV18|TRBD1|TRBJ1-1|few
TGTGCCAGCCGCCGGACAGGGGGAGGAATGCAGACTGAAGCTTTCTTT
CASRRTGGGMQTEAFF
>TRBV27|.|TRBJ2-5|.
TGTGCCAGCCGCCTCCCTCGTGGCCTCCCGTCTGGAGTAGAGACCCAGTACTTC
CASRLPRGLPSGVETQYF
>TRBV27|.|TRBJ1-2|.
TGTGCCAGCAGTTTTCAACAGGGCAACTATGGCTACACCTTC
CASSFQQGNYGYTF
>TRBV11-2|.|TRBJ1-6|.
TGTGCCAGCAGCTTAGAGACGGGCTATAATTCACCCCTCCACTTT
CASSLETGYNSPLHF
>TRBV6-5|TRBD1|TRBJ1-3|few
TGTGCCAGCAGAGGGGACAGCAACTCTGGAAACACCATATATTTT
CASRGDSNSGNTIYF
>TRBV9|TRBD1|TRBJ1-4|.
TGTGCCAGCAGCCTTCAGGGGGCGGCTAATGAAAAACTGTTTTTT
CASSLQGAANEKLFF
>TRBV5-1|TRBD1|TRBJ2-7|once
TGCGCCAGCAGCTTCGGACAGGGCCTATCGAGCTACGAGCAGTACTTC
CASSFGQGLSSYEQYF
>TRBV5-1|TRBD1|TRBJ1-2|once
TGCGCCAGCAGCTTGGAGGGGGCGAGAGGCTACACCTTC
CASSLEGARGYTF
>TRBV2|.|TRBJ1-6|.
TGTGCCAACGATAGAGGCGGCTCGAGTGGCCTCCACTTT
CANDRGGSSGLHF
>TRBV7-2|.|TRBJ1-1|.
TGTGCCAGCAGCTTACTGGGGAGCGGCACTGAAGCTTTCTTT
CASSLLGSGTEAFF
>TRBV9|.|TRBJ2-7|.
TGTGCCAGCAGCGTAGCATCGGACATCTCTTCCTACGAGCAGTACTTC
CASSVASDISSYEQYF
>TRBV3-1/TRBV3-2|TRBD2|TRBJ2-3|.
TGTGCCAGCAGCCAAGATACTAGCGGGCGGAAGGGGTATTTT
CASSQDTSGRKGYF
>TRBV28|TRBD1|TRBJ1-6|.
TGTGCCAGCAGTATAACGACAGGGGGCCGAAATTCACCCCTCCACTTT
CASSITTGGRNSPLHF
>TRBV18|.|TRBJ1-2|.
TGTGCCAGCTCACCAGACCGGGATGGCTACACCTTC
CASSPDRDGYTF
>TRBV4-3|TRBD2|TRBJ2-2|.
TGCGCCAGCAGCCATCTACCGGGACCGGGAGGCCCCGGGGAGCTGTTTTTT
CASSHLPGPGGPGELFF
>TRBV11-2|.|TRBJ2-7|.
TGTGCCAGCAGCTCCAACCCCGGGTTCCGCTACGAGCAGTACTTC
CASSSNPGFRYEQYF
>TRBV24-1|TRBD2|TRBJ2-1|.
TGTGCCACCAGTGGGACTAGCGGCCTATCCTACAATGAGCAGTTCTTC
CATSGTSGLSYNEQFF
>TRBV4-1|.|TRBJ2-2|.
TGCGCCAGCAGCCCCTACCTGAGGTCGCGGGGAAGCACCGGGGAGCTGTTTTTT
CASSPYLRSRGSTGELFF